These 12 T cell receptor beta chains came from one sample sequenced in a study of PD-1 blockade in classical Hodgkin lymphoma. TCRdb's copy holds only in-frame clones and misses some; the assay was immunoSEQ multiplex PCR. The sample shows about 94,000 clones, roughly 89% of them seen only once. Each and every patient relapsed after autologous stem cell transplantation, and patients got differing brentuximab vedotin exposure. Sequenced material: peripheral blood mononuclear cells (PBMCs), taken before the second cycle of nivolumab. These receptors all come from a human donor with classical Hodgkin lymphoma.

The V call is TRBV28, the J call TRBJ2-5; tentatively, D is TRBD1 (6 bases). CDR1 and CDR2 from the germline V gene are MDHEN and SYDVKM. The V gene lost 3 bases and the J gene lost 1 base, with 12 bases spanning the gap. CDR3 size: 15 residues. The CDR3 nucleotides read TGTGCCAGCAGTTTCAACAGGGCGGGCCAAGAGACCCAGTACTTC. This gives the protein CASSFNRAGQETQYF. Looking up the rest from reference TRBV28 and TRBJ2-5 gives the full variable domain: DVKVTQSSRYLVKRTGEKVFLECVQDMDHENMFWYRQDPGLGLRLIYFSYDVKMKEKGDIPEGYSVSREKKERFSLILESASTNQTSMYLCASSFNRAGQETQYFGPGTRLLVL.

The chain joins TRBV7-8 to TRBJ2-7; 9 bases fit TRBD1. The CDR3 length is 16 residues. CDR1 is SGHVS, CDR2 FQNEAQ, per germline. Trimming cost V 5 bases and J 2 bases; bases outside gene matches: 10. This chain's CDR3 is CASSLRARDRAYEQYF. The DNA for the CDR3 is TGTGCCAGCAGCCTGCGGGCCCGGGACAGGGCCTACGAGCAGTACTTC.

V and J are TRBV5-1 and TRBJ2-7; D perhaps matches TRBD2 (7 bases). Trimming pared 6 bases from V and 0 bases from J, leaving 19 bases between. This CDR3 has 16 amino acids. Looked up from germline, CDR1 is SGHRS and CDR2 is YFSETQ. The CDR3 sequence: CASTSGGQGNSYEQYF. CDR3 sequence (DNA): TGCGCCAGCACCTCCGGGGGGCAGGGTAACTCCTACGAGCAGTACTTC.

V and J are TRBV6-6 and TRBJ1-3; D gene uncertain. Germline lookup yields CDR1 MNHNY and CDR2 SVGAGI (reference sequence). V lost 2 bases, J lost 0 bases, and 11 bases lay in between. The CDR3 runs to 16 residues. CDR3 nucleotide sequence: TGTGCCAGCAGTTACCCGGACCGGCCCTCTGGAAACACCATATATTTT. Protein product: CASSYPDRPSGNTIYF.

The chain employs TRBV4-1 and TRBJ2-3, with D hard to call. This CDR3 is 14 amino acids long. Trimming took 4 bases from V and 0 from J, leaving 8 bases between them. The germline V gene encodes CDR1 MGHRA and CDR2 YSYEKL. CDR3 nucleotide sequence: TGCGCCAGCAGCCTCCACTCTAGCACAGATACGCAGTATTTT. Translating gives CASSLHSSTDTQYF.

In this sample, this clone turned up once. V gene TRBV5-1 combines with J gene TRBJ2-7, with 9 bases that match TRBD1. V was clipped by 3 bases and J by 3 bases; unmatched bases: 7. This CDR3 spans 15 amino acids. Germline V CDR1 and CDR2: SGHRS, YFSETQ. CDR3 residues: CASSWTGVGHYEQYF. The CDR3 DNA follows: TGCGCCAGCAGCTGGACAGGGGTGGGGCACTACGAGCAGTACTTC.

The chain combines TRBV5-6 with TRBJ2-1, with D perhaps matching TRBD1 or TRBD2 (6 bases each). Germline CDR1 is SGHDT and CDR2 is YYEEEE. The V end was cut by 0 bases, the J end by 9 bases, with 16 bases between. There are 15 residues in the CDR3. CDR3 loop: CASSLGSGAGAEQFF. The CDR3 DNA follows: TGTGCCAGCAGCTTGGGTTCGGGGGCCGGCGCTGAGCAGTTCTTC.

The V gene is TRBV30, the J gene TRBJ1-2; 11 nucleotides match TRBD1. V lost 3 bases, J lost 4 bases, and 7 bases stayed unmatched. Germline loops: CDR1 GTSNPN, CDR2 SVGIG (reference sequence). This CDR3 is 15 amino acids long. The DNA for the CDR3 is TGTGCCTGGAGCAGGACAGGGGGCCCCACCTATGGCTACACCTTC. Its protein product is CAWSRTGGPTYGYTF.

This chain connects TRBV28 to TRBJ1-5; D unresolved. V gave up 4 bases and J gave up 7 bases, with 14 bases separating them. Germline V CDR1 and CDR2: MDHEN, SYDVKM. The CDR3 extends over 14 amino acids. The CDR3 DNA reads as TGTGCCAGCAGTTCCCCGCCCTTAGGGCAGCCCCAGCATTTT. This translates into CASSSPPLGQPQHF.

Only one count was recorded for this clone. This chain joins TRBV5-5 and TRBJ2-1, with D possibly TRBD2 on 5 matching bases. V lost 0 bases and J 8 bases, leaving 15 bases between the germline ends. Germline CDR1 reads SGHKS; CDR2 reads YYEKEE (reference sequence). This CDR3 is built from 15 residues. Here the CDR3 DNA reads TGTGCCAGCAGCTTGGGACTCCCAGAGCGGCATGAGCAGTTCTTC. It is translated as CASSLGLPERHEQFF.

The chain is built from TRBV4-1 and TRBJ2-1; D unresolved. V lost 0 bases to trimming and J lost 4 bases, with 7 bases between them. Germline V gene sequence: CDR1 MGHRA, CDR2 YSYEKL. This CDR3 region has 14 residues. The chain's CDR3 is CASSQDGLYNEQFF. Here the CDR3 DNA reads TGCGCCAGCAGCCAAGACGGGTTGTACAATGAGCAGTTCTTC.

The genes are TRBV15 and TRBJ2-7; 9 bases are a match to TRBD1. From germline, CDR1 is LNHNV and CDR2 YYDKDF (reference sequence). After removal of 11 bases from V and 9 bases from J, the junction contained 11 bases not matched to a gene. The CDR3 consists of 12 residues. CDR3 sequence (DNA): TGTGCCGCTGGACAGGGGAGGGACTCGCAGTACTTC. It is translated as CAAGQGRDSQYF.